Following are 32 T cell receptor beta chains from one sample sequenced in a study of spatial heterogeneity in lung cancer. Time point in this sample: sample taken at primary tumor resection. TCRdb independently ran MiXCR on the 5' RACE reads; one entry per CDR3 protein. The sample has under 7,500 distinct CDR3 sequences; 5.5% to 8% are singletons. Specimen: PBMCs, collected at surgery. These receptors were taken from a male donor with early-stage non-small cell lung cancer.

The chain is built from TRBV29-1 and TRBJ2-3; 8 bases fit TRBD1. With 3 bases clipped from V and 5 bases from J, the junction kept 19 bases outside the gene matches. The germline CDR1 and CDR2 sequences are SQVTM and ANQGSEA. The length of the CDR3 is 18 residues. In nucleotides, the CDR3 is TGCAGCGTTGACGGCGCCAAGGGGCAGGGGGCGCTCATAGATACGCAGTATTTT. It codes for CSVDGAKGQGALIDTQYF.

This clonotype showed up many times. The chain couples TRBV27 to TRBJ1-2, with 7 bases fitting TRBD1. From germline, CDR1 is MNHEY and CDR2 SMNVEV (reference sequence). The CDR3 contains 13 residues. The V segment lost 3 bases and the J segment 8 bases; nucleotides outside the gene matches: 6. In DNA form, the CDR3 reads TGTGCCAGCAGTTTGGGGCAGGGGGGCGGCTACACCTTC. Amino acids: CASSLGQGGGYTF.

This clonotype was seen repeatedly, ten times or more. V gene TRBV6-5 combines with J gene TRBJ1-6; D might be TRBD1 (5 bases). CDR1 MNHEY and CDR2 SVGAGI come from the germline V gene. Trimming left V 6 bases short and J 10 bases short, with 16 bases between. The CDR3 has 14 amino acids. The CDR3 reads CASSLGTESSPLHF. Written as DNA, the CDR3 is TGTGCCAGCAGCCTCGGGACGGAGAGCTCACCCCTCCACTTT.

This clonotype was detected ten times or more. This chain's CDR3 is CSALRGAGGSYEQYF. The CDR3, as DNA: TGCAGTGCTCTCAGGGGGGCGGGAGGGTCCTACGAGCAGTACTTC. The chain employs TRBV20-1 and TRBJ2-7; 9 positions match TRBD2. CDR1 is DFQATT, CDR2 SNEGSKA, per germline (reference sequence). The J segment lost 1 base and the V segment lost 5 bases, leaving 9 bases of the junction unmatched. This CDR3 spans 15 amino acids.

At least ten counts were recorded for this clonotype. This sequence joins TRBV6-2 or TRBV6-3 and TRBJ1-1; unclear D gene. This CDR3 comprises 13 residues. Per the germline V gene, CDR1 is MNHEY and CDR2 is SVGEGT. The germline V and J ends were trimmed by 6 bases and 5 bases, with 13 bases remaining between them. The CDR3 protein is CASSPNGETEAFF. CDR3 in DNA: TGTGCCAGCAGCCCCAACGGGGAAACTGAAGCTTTCTTT.

The rearrangement joins TRBV5-6 to TRBJ1-5, with 8 nucleotides matching TRBD1. The germline gives CDR1 SGHDT, CDR2 YYEEEE. The CDR3 contains 17 residues. Trimming at V came to 5 bases and at J to 0 bases, leaving 10 bases not matched to a gene. This CDR3 is CASSFWTGSYSNQPQHF. The CDR3 nucleotides are TGTGCCAGCAGTTTTTGGACAGGGAGCTATAGCAATCAGCCCCAGCATTTT.

The chain links TRBV24-1 to TRBJ1-5; a possible D gene is TRBD1 (6 bases). The CDR3 runs 15 residues. Per the germline V gene, CDR1 is KGHDR and CDR2 is SFDVKD. The V end was cut by 4 bases, the J end by 3 bases, with 12 bases between. The CDR3 DNA reads as TGTGCCACCAGTGAGCGGACAGCTGACAATCAGCCCCAGCATTTT. Its translation: CATSERTADNQPQHF.

This clonotype came up once. CDR3 bases: TGTGCCAGCAGTGGTCAGGGGGCAGCAGATACGCAGTATTTT. It codes for CASSGQGAADTQYF. This chain uses TRBV6-5 with TRBJ2-3; 8 bases map to TRBD1. The CDR3 runs to 14 residues. The V gene end was trimmed by 5 bases and the J gene end by 4 bases; junction bases not matched to a gene: 5. Germline lookup yields CDR1 MNHEY and CDR2 SVGAGI.

Many counts were recorded for this clonotype. The rearrangement joins TRBV5-5 to TRBJ1-1; 8 nucleotides align to TRBD1. The junction had 4 bases not matched to a gene; V was cut back by 4 bases and J by 2 bases. CDR3 size: 14 residues. Per the germline V gene, CDR1 is SGHKS and CDR2 is YYEKEE (reference sequence). The CDR3 nucleotides read TGTGCCAGCAGCGCGGGACAGGCAAACACTGAAGCTTTCTTT. Translating gives CASSAGQANTEAFF.

The sample holds many counts of this clonotype. V and J are TRBV19 and TRBJ2-1, with 10 bases fitting TRBD2. The trim removed 6 bases at V and 0 bases at J, leaving 11 bases unmatched. The CDR3 covers 18 residues. Looked up from germline, CDR1 is LNHDA and CDR2 is SQIVND (reference sequence). CDR3 DNA sequence: TGTGCCAGTAGCCCCTTTGGACTAGCGGTAAGCTCCTACAATGAGCAGTTCTTC. It yields the protein CASSPFGLAVSSYNEQFF. The variable domain in full, with the rest retrieved from reference TRBV19 and TRBJ2-1, is DGGITQSPKYLFRKEGQNVTLSCEQNLNHDAMYWYRQDPGQGLRLIYYSQIVNDFQKGDIAEGYSVSREKKESFPLTVTSAQKNPTAFYLCASSPFGLAVSSYNEQFFGPGTRLTVL.

This clonotype was recorded at least ten times. The V and J genes are TRBV3-1 and TRBJ1-1; D uncertain. CDR3 length equals 12 residues. V was pared by 8 bases and J by 0 bases, with 7 bases between. Germline CDR1 LGHDT, CDR2 YNNKEL (reference sequence). The CDR3 region has the DNA TGTGCCAGCGGAAGTATGAACACTGAAGCTTTCTTT. Translating it yields CASGSMNTEAFF.

The CDR3 DNA sequence: TGCGCCAGCAGTGAGGTTTTCGGGACAAAGGGCTACAATGAGCAGTTCTTC. It yields the protein CASSEVFGTKGYNEQFF. V and J are TRBV10-1 and TRBJ2-1; possible D gene TRBD1, 6 bases. The V end was cut by 2 bases, the J end by 3 bases, with 17 bases between. This CDR3 is 17 amino acids long. Germline CDR1 reads WNHNN; CDR2 reads SYGVQD (reference sequence).

This clonotype was seen repeatedly, ten times or more. The V call is TRBV30, the J call TRBJ1-3; no clear D. Germline CDR1 GTSNPN, CDR2 SVGIG (reference sequence). Trimming took off 1 base at V and 0 bases at J, with 16 bases between the two ends. The CDR3 runs to 17 residues. CDR3 in amino acids: CAWSAAGGPISGNTIYF. The CDR3 coding sequence is TGTGCCTGGAGTGCCGCGGGTGGACCGATCTCTGGAAACACCATATATTTT.

This clonotype was detected ten times or more. The V and J genes are TRBV29-1 and TRBJ1-1, with a possible D match to TRBD1 (6 bases). The CDR3 loop spans 14 amino acids. CDR1 is SQVTM, CDR2 ANQGSEA, per germline. Trimming cost V 7 bases and J 1 base, with 16 bases left between them. CDR3: CSGGTGSRNTEAFF. The CDR3 bases are TGCAGCGGAGGAACAGGGAGCCGGAACACTGAAGCTTTCTTT.

This clonotype has at least ten counts. The chain uses TRBV7-8 and TRBJ2-3; 8 bases are shared with TRBD1. Germline-derived CDR1 and CDR2 are SGHVS and FQNEAQ. The CDR3 sequence is 14 residues long. The V segment lost 7 bases and the J segment 2 bases; nucleotides outside the gene matches: 5. The CDR3 loop is CASTPTGDTDTQYF. The CDR3 nucleotides are TGTGCCAGCACTCCGACAGGGGACACAGATACGCAGTATTTT.

The chain carries TRBV7-9 and TRBJ2-5; TRBD1 might be the D (5 bases). This CDR3 contains 14 residues. V gave up 7 bases and J gave up 4 bases, with 16 bases separating them. CDR1 and CDR2 (germline): SEHNR, FQNEAQ (reference sequence). CDR3 residues: CASTRVGAGETQYF. CDR3 DNA sequence: TGTGCCAGCACTAGAGTAGGGGCAGGAGAGACCCAGTACTTC.

The J gene is TRBJ2-5, the V gene TRBV6-2 or TRBV6-3, with D uncertain. Looked up from germline, CDR1 is MNHEY and CDR2 is SVGEGT. This CDR3 is built from 11 residues. Trimming cost V 2 bases and J 4 bases, with 2 bases left between them. CDR3 region: CASSYGETQYF. The CDR3 nucleotides read TGTGCCAGCAGTTACGGAGAGACCCAGTACTTC.

The CDR3 DNA reads TGTGCCAGCAGCCACCAGGGCTCCTACGAGCAGTACTTC. Translating it yields CASSHQGSYEQYF. The V call is TRBV3-1, the J call TRBJ2-7, with D perhaps matching TRBD1 (5 bases). This CDR3 has 13 amino acids. The ends were cut back, 3 bases at V and 0 bases at J, with 6 bases in the middle. Germline-derived CDR1 and CDR2 are LGHDT and YNNKEL (reference sequence).

This clonotype was observed many times. The chain couples TRBV5-1 to TRBJ2-3, with D perhaps TRBD1 (6 bases). CDR3 length: 14 residues. V dropped 0 bases and J dropped 5 bases, with 10 bases sitting between them. The germline CDR1 and CDR2 sequences are SGHRS and YFSETQ. CDR3 nucleotide sequence: TGCGCCAGCAGCTTGGGACAGGCTGGAGATACGCAGTATTTT. Translated: CASSLGQAGDTQYF.

There are many counts of this clonotype. CDR3 protein: CASSGPGGGYEQYF. In nucleotides, the CDR3 is TGTGCCAGCAGTGGCCCCGGGGGGGGCTACGAGCAGTACTTC. The chain is built from TRBV6-1 and TRBJ2-7, with 8 positions matching TRBD2. V was pared by 4 bases and J by 3 bases, with 5 bases of the junction left unmatched. CDR3 size: 14 residues. Per the germline V gene, CDR1 is MNHNS and CDR2 is SASEGT.

This clonotype was recorded a few times. The V and J genes are TRBV28 and TRBJ2-1; D call uncertain. V was trimmed by 6 bases and J by 0 bases, leaving 9 bases between them. The V gene's germline CDR1 is MDHEN and CDR2 SYDVKM. The CDR3 runs 14 residues. The CDR3 DNA reads TGTGCCAGCAGGCCGCCGGCCTCCTACAATGAGCAGTTCTTC. This sequence encodes CASRPPASYNEQFF.

This clonotype occurred many times. The V and J genes are TRBV19 and TRBJ2-2; the match to TRBD2 covers 9 bases. The CDR3 has 15 amino acids. Germline loops: CDR1 LNHDA, CDR2 SQIVND (reference sequence). V dropped 3 bases and J dropped 7; count of bases not matched to a gene: 6. CDR3: CASSMVGGRVGELFF. The CDR3 DNA follows: TGTGCCAGTAGTATGGTTGGCGGGAGGGTCGGGGAGCTGTTTTTT. The full variable domain, its missing parts supplied by reference TRBV19 and TRBJ2-2, is DGGITQSPKYLFRKEGQNVTLSCEQNLNHDAMYWYRQDPGQGLRLIYYSQIVNDFQKGDIAEGYSVSREKKESFPLTVTSAQKNPTAFYLCASSMVGGRVGELFFGEGSRLTVL.

This clonotype appeared many times. This rearrangement joins TRBV3-1 to TRBJ1-1; 10 nucleotides agree with TRBD1. The CDR3 consists of 16 residues. Unmatched junction bases numbered 7, after V lost 1 base and J lost 5 bases. Germline CDR1 LGHDT, CDR2 YNNKEL (reference sequence). The CDR3 region has the DNA TGTGCCAGCAGCCAAGCTAGGGACAGGGGAGGTACTGAAGCTTTCTTT. It translates to CASSQARDRGGTEAFF.

This clonotype was observed many times. This CDR3 is CASSSRGSRLVETQYF. For the CDR3, the DNA is TGTGCCAGCAGTTCCCGGGGGTCACGATTAGTAGAGACCCAGTACTTC. V usage is TRBV28 and J usage is TRBJ2-5; D possibly corresponds to TRBD2 (6 bases). Germline loops: CDR1 MDHEN, CDR2 SYDVKM. The V end was cut by 4 bases, the J end by 4 bases, with 19 bases between. The CDR3 runs 16 residues.

The sample holds many counts of this clonotype. The rearrangement links TRBV5-1 to TRBJ1-6; D is possibly TRBD1 (5 bases). The germline CDR1 and CDR2 sequences are SGHRS and YFSETQ. Trimming removed 4 bases at V and 0 bases at J, with 11 bases between. The CDR3 is 16 amino acids. The CDR3 loop is CASSLGASSYNSPLHF. The CDR3 DNA follows: TGCGCCAGCAGCCTCGGGGCTAGCTCCTATAATTCACCCCTCCACTTT.

There are many counts of this clonotype. The J gene is TRBJ2-7, the V gene TRBV19, with 12 positions matching TRBD1. Losses at the gene ends were 3 bases for V and 2 bases for J; bases not matched to a gene: 2. Germline CDR1 LNHDA, CDR2 SQIVND (reference sequence). The CDR3 contains 15 residues. CDR3 amino acids: CASSIGTGGPYEQYF. Here the CDR3 DNA reads TGTGCCAGTAGTATCGGGACAGGGGGCCCCTACGAGCAGTACTTC.

This clonotype was seen at least ten times. This chain connects TRBV9 to TRBJ1-4; D gene unclear. From germline, CDR1 is SGDLS and CDR2 YYNGEE. Trimming removed 4 bases at V and 2 bases at J, with 12 bases between. The CDR3 has 15 residues. CDR3 region: CASSRGGPTNEKLFF. The CDR3 bases are TGTGCCAGCAGCCGTGGTGGCCCGACTAATGAAAAACTGTTTTTT.

This clonotype was counted at least ten times. The chain links TRBV3-1 to TRBJ2-5; D may be TRBD1 (6 bases). Germline CDR1 is LGHDT and CDR2 is YNNKEL (reference sequence). The CDR3 totals 19 residues. V was cut by 1 base and J by 5 bases, with 26 bases left in between. The CDR3 spells CASSQAQARTPEGQETQYF. DNA of the CDR3: TGTGCCAGCAGCCAAGCCCAAGCCCGGACCCCCGAAGGACAGGAGACCCAGTACTTC.

A few counts support this clonotype. The genes are TRBV7-2 and TRBJ2-2; 8 bases align to TRBD2. The CDR3 is 14 amino acids. The V gene's germline CDR1 is SGHTA and CDR2 FQGNSA. The J segment lost 9 bases and the V segment lost 5 bases, leaving 8 bases of the junction unmatched. CDR3 amino acids: CASSQSGRTRELFF. The CDR3, as DNA: TGTGCCAGCAGCCAGAGCGGGAGAACCCGGGAGCTGTTTTTT.

There are many counts of this clonotype. This rearrangement joins TRBV14 to TRBJ1-4; unclear D gene. This CDR3 has 14 amino acids. In germline, CDR1 is SGHDN, CDR2 FVKESK. V was pared by 4 bases and J by 4 bases, with 10 bases between. The CDR3 DNA sequence: TGTGCCAGCAGCCCTGCGGACCTTAATGAAAAACTGTTTTTT. Translation gives CASSPADLNEKLFF.

This sequence joins TRBV25-1 and TRBJ2-5; D may be TRBD2 (5 bases). The CDR3 sequence is 13 residues long. V shed 6 bases and J shed 5 bases, with 13 bases lying between them. Germline CDR1 is MGHDK and CDR2 is SYGVNS. CDR3 sequence reads: CASSKNRGETQYF. Here the CDR3 DNA reads TGTGCCAGCAGCAAGAATCGCGGGGAGACCCAGTACTTC.

This clonotype was picked up many times. The chain combines TRBV4-2 with TRBJ2-7, with TRBD2 matching over 7 bases. The CDR3 runs 14 residues. V dropped 1 base and J dropped 7; count of bases not matched to a gene: 7. From germline, CDR1 is LGHNA and CDR2 YNFKEQ. This CDR3 reads CASSQAGGSWEQYF. CDR3 DNA: TGTGCCAGCAGCCAAGCGGGCGGGAGCTGGGAGCAGTACTTC.